Following are 31 T cell receptor beta chains from one sample sequenced in a study of blood T cell repertoires in COVID-19. Sequenced by immunoSEQ multiplex PCR; TCRdb stores in-frame clones only, minus some. Of almost 350,000 clones listed, over 85% are singletons. The sequenced material came from peripheral blood. These receptor sequences come from a woman aged 60 to 75 with COVID-19, enrolled during active disease.

The V and J genes are TRBV5-6 and TRBJ1-6, with D unresolved. The CDR3 has 16 amino acids. Deletions cut 0 bases from V and 0 bases from J, with 7 bases between. Germline assignment: CDR1 SGHDT and CDR2 YYEEEE. CDR3 region: CASSLGRSSYNSPLHF. For the CDR3, the DNA is TGTGCCAGCAGCTTGGGGAGGAGCTCCTATAATTCACCCCTCCACTTT.

This chain connects TRBV7-2 to TRBJ2-1; TRBD1 aligns across 12 bases. Per germline, CDR1 SGHTA and CDR2 FQGNSA. The CDR3 has 15 amino acids. V lost 1 base, J lost 8 bases, and 3 bases stayed unmatched. The CDR3 region is CASSLGGTGGDEQFF. CDR3 coding DNA: TGTGCCAGCAGCTTAGGCGGGACAGGGGGCGATGAGCAGTTCTTC.

The chain couples TRBV11-2 to TRBJ2-7, with D possibly being TRBD1 (5 bases). The germline V gene has CDR1 SGHAT and CDR2 FQNNGV. The CDR3 has 12 amino acids. Trimming removed 4 bases at V and 3 bases at J, with 7 bases between. CDR3 bases: TGTGCCAGCAGCTCGACAGTCTACGAGCAGTACTTC. It encodes CASSSTVYEQYF.

The rearrangement links TRBV28 to TRBJ1-5, with D perhaps TRBD1 (5 bases). CDR3 size: 16 residues. V was pared by 2 bases and J by 1 base, with 12 bases between. CDR1 is MDHEN and CDR2 is SYDVKM in the germline V gene. CDR3 sequence: CASSLNPGMSNQPQHF. As DNA, the CDR3 is TGTGCCAGCAGTTTAAATCCAGGGATGAGCAATCAGCCCCAGCATTTT.

V gene TRBV4-1 combines with J gene TRBJ2-4; maybe TRBD2 (5 bases). Trimming removed 0 bases at V and 7 bases at J, with 13 bases between. CDR1 is MGHRA, CDR2 YSYEKL, per germline. CDR3 length: 15 residues. The CDR3, as DNA: TGCGCCAGCAGCCAAGATCTTTACCCGGGGAACATTCAGTACTTC. Amino acid sequence: CASSQDLYPGNIQYF.

The genes are TRBV7-9 and TRBJ2-5; TRBD1 matches at 7 bases. Trimming removed 6 bases from V and 0 bases from J; junction bases left unmatched: 10. Per germline, CDR1 SEHNR and CDR2 FQNEAQ (reference sequence). The CDR3 contains 16 residues. The CDR3 protein is CASSSDSQGYQETQYF. In nucleotides, the CDR3 is TGTGCCAGCAGTTCTGACTCACAGGGGTACCAAGAGACCCAGTACTTC.

V and J are TRBV3-1 (or the pseudogene TRBV3-2) and TRBJ1-1, with a weak D call TRBD1 (5 bases). The CDR3 has 14 residues. CDR1 is LGHDT, CDR2 YNNKEL, per germline (reference sequence). Trimming took off 2 bases at V and 3 bases at J, with 10 bases between the two ends. The CDR3 DNA reads as TGTGCCAGCAGCCAACGGGGGTGGGACACTGAAGCTTTCTTT. Amino acids: CASSQRGWDTEAFF.

On this clone itself: At one of its ends the junction is not consistent with the germline gene, which may arise from a read error. The V gene is TRBV6-1, the J gene TRBJ1-2, with a possible D match to TRBD1 (5 bases). The CDR3 is 16 amino acids. Per germline, CDR1 MNHNS and CDR2 SASEGT. The CDR3, as DNA: TGTGCCAGCAGGGAAGGCGGGGCCGGCAAGAGGGGTGGCTACACCTTC. As protein: CASREGGAGKRGGYTF.

The chain couples TRBV14 to TRBJ2-7; possibly TRBD1 for D (5 bases). Trimming took 1 base from V and 6 from J, leaving 13 bases between them. The CDR3 is 14 residues long. CDR1 is SGHDN and CDR2 is FVKESK in the germline V gene. The DNA of the CDR3 is TGTGCCAGCAGCCAAGTCAGGTGGCAGGGCGAGCAGTACTTC. Protein: CASSQVRWQGEQYF.

This sequence joins TRBV19 and TRBJ2-1; 7 nucleotides agree with TRBD2. The germline gives CDR1 LNHDA, CDR2 SQIVND (reference sequence). The CDR3 extends over 17 amino acids. The J segment lost 0 bases and the V segment lost 3 bases, leaving 8 bases of the junction unmatched. The CDR3 loop reads CASSIRAGTNSYNEQFF. CDR3 nucleotides: TGTGCCAGTAGTATTAGGGCCGGGACTAACTCCTACAATGAGCAGTTCTTC.

The CDR3 region is CASRHSGGGTDTQYF. The DNA for the CDR3 is TGTGCCAGCAGGCATAGCGGGGGGGGCACAGATACGCAGTATTTT. The chain has TRBV5-4 and TRBJ2-3; 11 positions agree with TRBD2. J lost 1 base, V lost 5 bases, and 3 bases had no gene match. The CDR3 contains 15 residues. CDR1 is SGHNT and CDR2 is YYREEE in the germline V gene (reference sequence).

This chain joins TRBV4-1 and TRBJ2-1; 12 bases agree with TRBD2. After removal of 3 bases from V and 10 bases from J, the junction contained 10 bases not matched to a gene. The V gene's germline CDR1 is MGHRA and CDR2 YSYEKL. The CDR3 is 16 amino acids. The CDR3 coding sequence is TGCGCCAGCAGCCAGACATCTAGCGGGGGGGCAAGGGAGCAGTTCTTC. It codes for CASSQTSSGGAREQFF.

CDR3: CASSLDSLETGGEKLFF. The CDR3 region has the DNA TGTGCCAGCAGCTTAGATTCCCTTGAGACAGGGGGGGAAAAACTGTTTTTT. V usage is TRBV11-2 and J usage is TRBJ1-4; 9 bases match TRBD1. In germline, CDR1 is SGHAT, CDR2 FQNNGV. Unmatched junction bases numbered 10, after V lost 0 bases and J lost 8 bases. This CDR3 is 17 amino acids long.

This clone was seen only once. The rearrangement uses TRBV6-6 and TRBJ1-1, with a tentative D call TRBD1 (5 bases). The CDR3 contains 12 residues. V shed 6 bases and J shed 6 bases, with 11 bases lying between them. Germline values: CDR1 MNHNY, CDR2 SVGAGI (reference sequence). Written as DNA, the CDR3 is TGTGCCAGCAGAACCGGGACTTCTGAAGCTTTCTTT. Its translation: CASRTGTSEAFF.

This clone was found once. The chain employs TRBV27 and TRBJ2-3; 7 bases are shared with TRBD2. V was pared by 7 bases and J by 0 bases, with 4 bases of the junction left unmatched. Germline CDR1 MNHEY, CDR2 SMNVEV (reference sequence). CDR3 length: 14 residues. The CDR3 coding sequence is TGTGCCAGCACCTTAGCGGGTAGCACAGATACGCAGTATTTT. Protein: CASTLAGSTDTQYF.

This rearrangement joins TRBV2 to TRBJ1-2; D may be TRBD1 (5 bases). The CDR3 spans 13 residues. The germline V gene encodes CDR1 SNHLY and CDR2 FYNNEI. Trimming left V 5 bases short and J 5 bases short, with 12 bases between. The CDR3 DNA sequence: TGTGCCAGCAGTACTCAGGGTTTTTATGGCTACACCTTC. This sequence encodes CASSTQGFYGYTF.

The chain joins TRBV7-9 to TRBJ1-1, with TRBD1 as a possible D gene (6 bases). The CDR3 totals 12 residues. The ends were cut back, 0 bases at V and 11 bases at J, with 10 bases in the middle. CDR1 SEHNR and CDR2 FQNEAQ come from the germline V gene (reference sequence). CDR3 in amino acids: CASSLASGGAFF. In nucleotides, the CDR3 is TGTGCCAGCAGCTTAGCATCTGGGGGCGCTTTCTTT.

V and J are TRBV5-1 and TRBJ2-3, with 9 bases lining up with TRBD1. Germline V gives CDR1 SGHRS, CDR2 YFSETQ. The CDR3 has 16 amino acids. The ends lost 0 bases at V and 3 bases at J; junction bases unmatched: 5. CDR3 DNA sequence: TGCGCCAGCAGCTTGGCCGGGACAGGGACAACAGATACGCAGTATTTT. This sequence encodes CASSLAGTGTTDTQYF.

This rearrangement joins TRBV5-8 to TRBJ1-3, with 9 bases fitting TRBD1. The CDR3 spans 15 residues. The trim removed 0 bases at V and 2 bases at J, leaving 0 bases unmatched. Germline CDR1 is SGHTS and CDR2 is YDEGEE. The CDR3 bases are TGTGCCAGCAGCTTGGGGACAGGGGCTGGAAACACCATATATTTT. It is translated as CASSLGTGAGNTIYF.

The chain couples TRBV6-2 or TRBV6-3 to TRBJ1-1, with unresolved D. Per the germline V gene, CDR1 is MNHEY and CDR2 is SVGEGT. Trimming shortened V by 2 bases and J by 4 bases, and 14 bases separated the two germline ends. The CDR3 covers 15 residues. The CDR3 DNA is TGTGCCAGCAGTTACGGAGTCCCAGTAGGCACTGAAGCTTTCTTT. Amino acid sequence: CASSYGVPVGTEAFF.

The rearrangement joins TRBV12-3 or TRBV12-4 to TRBJ1-1; possible D gene TRBD1, 6 bases. The CDR3 sequence is 12 residues long. V was pared by 5 bases and J by 9 bases, with 13 bases between. The CDR3 sequence is CASSPGRGKAFF. The CDR3 coding sequence is TGTGCCAGCAGTCCCGGAAGGGGGAAAGCTTTCTTT.

The rearrangement joins TRBV19 to TRBJ1-5, with 8 bases identical to TRBD1. CDR3 size: 16 residues. J lost 4 bases, V lost 4 bases, and 9 bases had no gene match. Germline CDR1 and CDR2: LNHDA and SQIVND (reference sequence). CDR3 bases: TGTGCCAGTAGTACAAGACAGGGGATGGAAAATCAGCCCCAGCATTTT. The encoded protein is CASSTRQGMENQPQHF.

The rearrangement uses TRBV21-1 and TRBJ2-4; the table's D call, TRBD2, has no DNA check behind it. TRBV21-1 is a recognized pseudogene. The CDR3 is 16 amino acids. In nucleotides, the CDR3 is TGTGCCAGCAGCACGTGGACTAGCGGGGGAAGAAACATTCAGTACTTC. Translated, it gives CASSTWTSGGRNIQYF.

Notes on this clone: Additional DNA sequences in this sample encode the identical CDR3. The V call is TRBV5-1, the J call TRBJ1-2, with 11 bases identical to TRBD1. From germline, CDR1 is SGHRS and CDR2 YFSETQ. Losses at the gene ends were 4 bases for V and 5 bases for J; bases not matched to a gene: 4. CDR3 length: 14 residues. CDR3 DNA: TGCGCCAGCAGCCCGGGGACAGGGGGGTATGGCTACACCTTC. The encoded protein is CASSPGTGGYGYTF.

The chain links TRBV10-1 to TRBJ2-3; TRBD1 might be the D (7 bases). This CDR3 region has 15 residues. Germline loops: CDR1 WNHNN, CDR2 SYGVQD (reference sequence). V lost 3 bases, J lost 2 bases, and 12 bases lay in between. The CDR3 reads CASSDGGQLTDTQYF. The CDR3 bases are TGCGCCAGCAGTGACGGGGGACAGCTCACAGATACGCAGTATTTT.

This clone was counted once. CDR3 residues: CATTPEGSDTQYF. The CDR3 region has the DNA TGTGCCACAACCCCGGAGGGCTCAGATACGCAGTATTTT. This chain uses TRBV19 with TRBJ2-3; tentatively, D is TRBD2 (6 bases). Germline V gives CDR1 LNHDA, CDR2 SQIVND (reference sequence). V was cut by 10 bases and J by 4 bases, with 15 bases left in between. The CDR3 loop spans 13 amino acids.

The chain has TRBV30 and TRBJ1-1; the D is unclear. Germline CDR1 is GTSNPN and CDR2 is SVGIG (reference sequence). Trimming took off 1 base at V and 0 bases at J, with 9 bases between the two ends. The CDR3 is 14 amino acids. CDR3 loop: CAWSEQLLNTEAFF. CDR3 DNA sequence: TGTGCCTGGAGTGAGCAACTCTTGAACACTGAAGCTTTCTTT.

The chain is built from TRBV5-4 and TRBJ2-2, with 9 bases fitting TRBD1. The CDR3 is 16 amino acids. With 4 bases clipped from V and 7 bases from J, the junction kept 11 bases outside the gene matches. The germline V gene has CDR1 SGHNT and CDR2 YYREEE (reference sequence). The CDR3 nucleotides are TGTGCCAGCAGCCGTCCGGGACAGGGAGGTGGCGGGGAGCTGTTTTTT. Translating it yields CASSRPGQGGGGELFF.

This clone was seen only once. This chain links TRBV28 with TRBJ1-4; D remains unclear. Trimming left V 6 bases short and J 9 bases short, with 11 bases between. This CDR3 is built from 12 residues. The germline V gene has CDR1 MDHEN and CDR2 SYDVKM. In DNA form, the CDR3 reads TGTGCCAGCAGCACCGCGGGTAAAAAACTGTTTTTT. This encodes CASSTAGKKLFF.

The chain has TRBV5-1 and TRBJ2-1; 8 bases match TRBD2. This CDR3 comprises 18 residues. Trimming removed 4 bases from V and 0 bases from J; junction bases left unmatched: 12. Germline V CDR1 and CDR2: SGHRS, YFSETQ. The CDR3, as DNA: TGCGCCAGCAGCGGGCGGGGGGCCCGGGTCAGCTCCTACAATGAGCAGTTCTTC. Translated, it gives CASSGRGARVSSYNEQFF.

V usage is TRBV7-9 and J usage is TRBJ2-1, with 13 bases matching TRBD2. V trimming: 5 bases; J trimming: 9 bases; junction bases outside the gene matches: 7. The CDR3 totals 15 residues. Germline loops: CDR1 SEHNR, CDR2 FQNEAQ (reference sequence). The CDR3 region has the DNA TGTGCCAGCAGCCCCACTAGCGGGGGGGCCCTTGAGCAGTTCTTC. Protein sequence: CASSPTSGGALEQFF.